The following is a TCR beta chain sequence with its context. No DNA is given; TCRdb re-called the 5' RACE reads and lists each CDR3 protein once. In total, the table holds 190,000 or so distinct CDR3 sequences. The sample belongs to a study of monozygotic twins with inflammatory bowel disease. Blood was drawn at approximately 2.7 ml per donor. The germline V gene has CDR1 KGHSH and CDR2 LQKENI. This CDR3 comprises 17 residues. The sequenced sample consisted of blood. The source is a human donor with ulcerative colitis or Crohn's disease, or a healthy co-twin of an affected twin (not recorded which). V usage is TRBV18 and J usage is TRBJ1-5; TCRdb lists TRBD1, though no DNA is available to test this call. The CDR3 loop reads CASSPRKGTGGDQPQHF.